A single sample is the source of the 4 T cell receptor beta chains below, sequenced in a study of blood T cells in healthy people across ages. A J-beta primer mix and a sample-barcoded 5' primer were used in a second PCR of roughly 6 to 12 cycles. TCRdb fed the 5' RACE reads into MiXCR, producing one record per CDR3 protein. The table has hundreds of thousands of distinct CDR3 sequences, around 62% seen once. Sequenced: blood. Receptors were obtained from a man aged 30 to 45 in good health.

The chain couples TRBV7-2 to TRBJ2-5, with 10 bases matching TRBD2. CDR3 length: 16 residues. Germline CDR1 SGHTA, CDR2 FQGNSA. J lost 1 base, V lost 5 bases, and 7 bases had no gene match. The CDR3 DNA is TGTGCCAGCAGCGTCCGTAGCGGGGGGACCCAAGAGACCCAGTACTTC. As protein: CASSVRSGGTQETQYF.

This chain links TRBV20-1 with TRBJ2-7, with 7 bases fitting TRBD2. The CDR3 totals 13 residues. The V segment lost 3 bases and the J segment 0 bases; nucleotides outside the gene matches: 2. Germline lookup yields CDR1 DFQATT and CDR2 SNEGSKA (reference sequence). CDR3 bases: TGCAGTGCTAGCGGGGGGATCTCCTACGAGCAGTACTTC. The encoded protein is CSASGGISYEQYF.

This chain uses TRBV7-2 with TRBJ2-7, with D possibly being TRBD1 (6 bases). The ends were cut back, 0 bases at V and 0 bases at J, with 18 bases in the middle. Looked up from germline, CDR1 is SGHTA and CDR2 is FQGNSA. The CDR3 runs 18 residues. Here the CDR3 reads CASSLADHVQGISYEQYF. For the CDR3, the DNA is TGTGCCAGCAGCTTAGCCGACCACGTTCAGGGGATCTCCTACGAGCAGTACTTC.

The table lists this clonotype with a few counts. V is TRBV6-2 or TRBV6-3 and J is TRBJ2-5; D is ambiguous. This CDR3 is built from 11 residues. Between the trimmed V and J ends, which lost 8 bases and 1 base, there was a span of 5 bases. CDR1 and CDR2 (germline): MNHEY, SVGEGT. CDR3 in amino acids: CASAIQETQYF. CDR3 bases: TGTGCCAGCGCTATCCAAGAGACCCAGTACTTC.